This T cell receptor (beta chain) originates from a study of spatial heterogeneity in lung cancer. This CDR3 is 15 amino acids long. V shed 5 bases and J shed 6 bases, with 19 bases lying between them. Germline values: CDR1 PRHDT, CDR2 FYEKMQ (reference sequence). Study results and caveats: Tracking of tumor mutation counts was seen in expanded intratumoral alpha and beta TCR counts.

Each CDR3 protein is one row after TCRdb ran MiXCR on the 5' RACE reads. The sample has fewer than 4,000 distinct CDR3 sequences, approximately 8.8% seen once. At least ten counts were recorded for this clonotype. Its target is unknown. Within a library made for alpha chains, this beta chain is off target, and its count is uninformative. Described time point: sample taken at primary tumor resection. This clonotype was sampled from a male donor with early-stage non-small cell lung cancer. Source: lung tumor tissue, taken at surgery. The chain is built from TRBV13 and TRBJ1-1; possibly TRBD1 for D (6 bases). The DNA of the CDR3 is TGTGCCAGCAGCCCGGCCACAGGGCTAGTATCTGAAGCTTTCTTT. Its translation is CASSPATGLVSEAFF.